Listed here are 20 T cell receptor beta chains from one sample, sequenced in a study of HIV-infected patients and healthy controls. Each CDR3 protein is one row after TCRdb ran MiXCR on the 5' RACE reads. The data show 65,000 to 70,000 distinct CDR3 sequences, roughly a sixth seen once. The sequenced sample consisted of CD4+ T cells from blood. These receptors all come from a human donor in good health.

The sample holds a few counts of this clonotype. The V and J genes are TRBV29-1 and TRBJ2-2, with D possibly matching TRBD2 (5 bases). CDR1 and CDR2 (germline): SQVTM, ANQGSEA. V lost 2 bases and J lost 4, with 17 bases in between. The CDR3 loop spans 16 amino acids. The DNA for the CDR3 is TGCAGCGTTGAATCCCAGCGGAATAGAGCCACCGGGGAGCTGTTTTTT. It yields the protein CSVESQRNRATGELFF.

This clonotype was counted at least ten times. The chain recombines TRBV3-1 with TRBJ2-7; 12 bases are shared with TRBD2. Germline V lookup: CDR1 LGHDT, CDR2 YNNKEL (reference sequence). V shed 4 bases and J 7 bases; nucleotides not matched to a gene: 5. The length of the CDR3 is 14 residues. CDR3 nucleotide sequence: TGTGCCAGCAGCCCGACTAGCGGGAGCTCAGAGCAGTACTTC. This translates into CASSPTSGSSEQYF.

This clonotype appeared a few times. The rearrangement links TRBV14 to TRBJ2-1; 8 bases match TRBD2. Germline-derived CDR1 and CDR2 are SGHDN and FVKESK. The CDR3 loop spans 15 amino acids. The V and J ends lost 3 bases and 5 bases, in that order; junction bases with no gene match: 6. CDR3 in amino acids: CASSHRGTRNNEQFF. The CDR3 DNA is TGTGCCAGCAGCCATAGGGGGACTAGGAACAATGAGCAGTTCTTC.

CDR3 amino acids: CSASGAGATDTQYF. The CDR3 bases are TGCAGTGCTAGCGGAGCGGGAGCCACAGATACGCAGTATTTT. The chain links TRBV20-1 to TRBJ2-3; TRBD2 matches at 8 bases. The CDR3 covers 14 residues. CDR1 and CDR2 (germline): DFQATT, SNEGSKA (reference sequence). V dropped 3 bases and J dropped 2; count of bases not matched to a gene: 4.

The rearrangement joins TRBV7-8 to TRBJ2-1, with a possible D match to TRBD2 (6 bases). Trimming pared 5 bases from V and 8 bases from J, leaving 25 bases between. CDR1 is SGHVS, CDR2 FQNEAQ, per germline. This CDR3 spans 17 amino acids. CDR3 region: CASSPPRGAGLLDEQFF. Written as DNA, the CDR3 is TGTGCCAGCAGCCCCCCTCGGGGAGCGGGCCTCCTTGATGAGCAGTTCTTC.

The chain couples TRBV4-3 to TRBJ1-1, with D perhaps TRBD1 (6 bases). V was shortened by 1 base and J by 0 bases, with 9 bases between the two germline ends. The CDR3 totals 15 residues. Germline CDR1 LGHNA, CDR2 YSLEER. The CDR3 spells CASSQGQGMNTEAFF. The CDR3, as DNA: TGCGCCAGCAGCCAAGGGCAGGGGATGAACACTGAAGCTTTCTTT.

This clonotype was seen at least ten times. The chain recombines TRBV7-2 with TRBJ2-1; D not certain. The CDR3 runs 14 residues. V shed 1 base and J shed 8 bases, with 12 bases lying between them. Germline CDR1 and CDR2: SGHTA and FQGNSA. The CDR3 here is CASSLELVPDEQFF. The CDR3 DNA is TGTGCCAGCAGCTTAGAACTGGTGCCCGATGAGCAGTTCTTC.

The chain carries TRBV28 and TRBJ2-7; TRBD1 agrees at 11 bases. J lost 5 bases, V lost 4 bases, and 16 bases had no gene match. The CDR3 length is 18 residues. Germline V gives CDR1 MDHEN, CDR2 SYDVKM. CDR3 coding DNA: TGTGCCAGCAGTTCATCCAGGACAGGGGGCCTAAACTTAGACGAGCAGTACTTC. Translated: CASSSSRTGGLNLDEQYF.

This clonotype has more than one count but fewer than ten. V gene TRBV7-2 combines with J gene TRBJ1-1; D remains ambiguous. Germline loops: CDR1 SGHTA, CDR2 FQGNSA. The germline V and J ends were trimmed by 1 base and 6 bases, with 12 bases remaining between them. This CDR3 has 14 amino acids. CDR3 amino acids: CASSLDPGRAEAFF. As DNA, the CDR3 is TGTGCCAGCAGCTTAGATCCGGGAAGGGCTGAAGCTTTCTTT.

This clonotype was counted a few times. This chain joins TRBV7-9 and TRBJ1-1; 7 bases align to TRBD1. J was trimmed by 4 bases and V by 11 bases; bases with no gene match: 7. Germline-derived CDR1 and CDR2 are SEHNR and FQNEAQ (reference sequence). The CDR3 is 12 residues long. CDR3 sequence reads: CAADRVATEAFF. Here the CDR3 DNA reads TGTGCCGCCGACAGGGTGGCCACTGAAGCTTTCTTT.

The sample holds many counts of this clonotype. V gene TRBV24-1 combines with J gene TRBJ2-3, with 12 positions matching TRBD2. Germline V lookup: CDR1 KGHDR, CDR2 SFDVKD. CDR3 length equals 14 residues. V lost 7 bases, J lost 3 bases, and 1 base stayed unmatched. CDR3 DNA sequence: TGTGCCACCAGGACTAGCGGGGGTACAGATACGCAGTATTTT. Amino acid sequence: CATRTSGGTDTQYF.

This clonotype was seen more than once but under ten times. The chain is built from TRBV6-2 or TRBV6-3 and TRBJ1-5; D is unresolved. Germline V gene data show CDR1 as MNHEY and CDR2 as SVGEGT. This CDR3 has 15 residues. V dropped 6 bases and J dropped 1 base, with 13 bases sitting between them. The CDR3: CASRIRGMSNQPQHF. For the CDR3, the DNA is TGTGCCAGCAGGATTCGGGGTATGAGCAATCAGCCCCAGCATTTT.

Here the CDR3 reads CASTAGVENTEAFF. The DNA of the CDR3 is TGTGCCAGCACTGCAGGGGTCGAGAACACTGAAGCTTTCTTT. The rearrangement links TRBV7-2 to TRBJ1-1; perhaps TRBD1 as D (6 bases). This CDR3 comprises 14 residues. In germline, CDR1 is SGHTA, CDR2 FQGNSA. V lost 7 bases, J lost 1 base, and 13 bases lay in between. Full variable domain (rest looked up from reference TRBV7-2 and TRBJ1-1): GAGVSQSPSNKVTEKGKDVELRCDPISGHTALYWYRQSLGQGLEFLIYFQGNSAPDKSGLPSDRFSAERTGGSVSTLTIQRTQQEDSAVYLCASTAGVENTEAFFGQGTRLTVV.

This clonotype was detected a few times. V and J are TRBV28 and TRBJ2-7; TRBD1 is a possible D gene (5 bases). CDR3 length equals 14 residues. V lost 2 bases and J lost 6, with 14 bases in between. CDR1 is MDHEN, CDR2 SYDVKM, per germline. This CDR3 reads CASSLGNRISEQYF. Here the CDR3 DNA reads TGTGCCAGCAGTTTAGGTAACAGGATTTCCGAGCAGTACTTC. The whole variable domain, filled in from reference TRBV28 and TRBJ2-7, reads DVKVTQSSRYLVKRTGEKVFLECVQDMDHENMFWYRQDPGLGLRLIYFSYDVKMKEKGDIPEGYSVSREKKERFSLILESASTNQTSMYLCASSLGNRISEQYFGPGTRLTVT.

This clonotype was counted at least ten times. The genes are TRBV20-1 and TRBJ2-1; tentative D call: TRBD2 (7 bases). The germline CDR1 and CDR2 sequences are DFQATT and SNEGSKA (reference sequence). The ends were cut back, 3 bases at V and 10 bases at J, with 16 bases in the middle. The CDR3 spans 13 residues. This CDR3 reads CSASVGGLVEQFF. CDR3 coding DNA: TGCAGTGCTAGCGTCGGGGGGCTCGTCGAGCAGTTCTTC.

In this sample, this clonotype turned up many times. The chain joins TRBV18 to TRBJ2-3; D remains unclear. Germline loops: CDR1 KGHSH, CDR2 LQKENI. The CDR3 has 15 residues. V gave up 2 bases and J gave up 2 bases, with 11 bases separating them. The CDR3 here is CASSPVPGPTDTQYF. CDR3 nucleotide sequence: TGTGCCAGCTCACCAGTCCCGGGTCCCACAGATACGCAGTATTTT.

The rearrangement joins TRBV15 to TRBJ1-2; the D is unclear. The V gene lost 0 bases and the J gene lost 4 bases, with 15 bases spanning the gap. The CDR3 totals 16 residues. In germline, CDR1 is LNHNV, CDR2 YYDKDF (reference sequence). CDR3 in amino acids: CATSRDRVETGYGYTF. Written as DNA, the CDR3 is TGTGCCACCAGCAGAGATCGGGTGGAGACGGGCTATGGCTACACCTTC.

This clonotype was seen a few times. The J gene is TRBJ1-1, the V gene TRBV12-3 or TRBV12-4; the D gene is possibly TRBD1 (5 bases). The CDR3 spans 14 residues. Trimming cost V 3 bases and J 0 bases, with 8 bases left between them. Here the CDR3 reads CASSFQGMNTEAFF. DNA of the CDR3: TGTGCCAGCAGTTTTCAGGGTATGAACACTGAAGCTTTCTTT.

This clonotype was observed a few times. This chain connects TRBV5-4 to TRBJ1-1; the D is unclear. The germline V gene encodes CDR1 SGHNT and CDR2 YYREEE (reference sequence). CDR3 length: 14 amino acids. V was cut by 6 bases and J by 3 bases, with 15 bases left in between. The DNA for the CDR3 is TGTGCCAGCAACCAGAGGGAACTGGACACTGAAGCTTTCTTT. Its translation is CASNQRELDTEAFF.

This clonotype showed up just a few times. This rearrangement joins TRBV24-1 to TRBJ2-3; 8 nucleotides match TRBD2. The J segment lost 0 bases and the V segment lost 9 bases, leaving 4 bases of the junction unmatched. Germline loops: CDR1 KGHDR, CDR2 SFDVKD. The CDR3 is made up of 14 amino acids. The CDR3 DNA follows: TGTGCCACCGGACTAGCAGAAAGCACAGATACGCAGTATTTT. Amino acids: CATGLAESTDTQYF.